The 8 T cell receptor beta chains given below trace back to one sample, sequenced in a study of blood T cell repertoires in COVID-19. Assay used: immunoSEQ multiplex PCR; TCRdb lists only in-frame clones, some missing. The sample shows 170,000 or so clones, around 86% of them seen only once. Specimen: peripheral blood. These receptor sequences come from a woman aged 70-85 years with COVID-19, enrolled during active disease.

This clone was observed a few times. The V and J genes are TRBV4-3 and TRBJ2-7; no clear D gene. This CDR3 comprises 13 residues. Germline-derived CDR1 and CDR2 are LGHNA and YSLEER. Between the trimmed V and J ends, which lost 0 bases and 4 bases, there was a span of 7 bases. DNA for the CDR3: TGCGCCAGCAGCCAAGAGTGGCAATACGAGCAGTACTTC. Protein product: CASSQEWQYEQYF.

This clone occurred once. Additional DNA sequences in this sample encode the identical CDR3. V usage is TRBV2 and J usage is TRBJ1-5; a possible D gene is TRBD1 (5 bases). This CDR3 has 15 residues. V was cut by 2 bases and J by 0 bases, with 8 bases left in between. CDR1 is SNHLY, CDR2 FYNNEI, per germline. The CDR3 sequence: CASSERGYSNQPQHF. The CDR3 DNA reads as TGTGCCAGCAGTGAAAGGGGTTATAGCAATCAGCCCCAGCATTTT.

The chain recombines TRBV30 with TRBJ2-7, with TRBD1 matching 7 bases. Unmatched junction bases numbered 6, after V lost 0 bases and J lost 4 bases. Germline V gives CDR1 GTSNPN, CDR2 SVGIG (reference sequence). This CDR3 comprises 14 residues. CDR3 loop: CAWSVPARGYEQYF. The CDR3 DNA reads as TGTGCCTGGAGTGTACCCGCCAGGGGGTACGAGCAGTACTTC.

J is TRBJ2-1 and V is TRBV7-8; 8 bases align to TRBD2. Germline V gene data show CDR1 as SGHVS and CDR2 as FQNEAQ. This CDR3 is built from 15 residues. The trim removed 5 bases at V and 6 bases at J, leaving 9 bases unmatched. The CDR3 protein is CASSRRTSPGNEQFF. The DNA of the CDR3 is TGTGCCAGCAGCCGCCGGACTAGCCCGGGCAATGAGCAGTTCTTC.

The chain is built from TRBV5-4 and TRBJ1-4; a possible D gene is TRBD1 (6 bases). CDR1 is SGHNT and CDR2 is YYREEE in the germline V gene (reference sequence). V was shortened by 0 bases and J by 7 bases, with 19 bases between the two germline ends. This CDR3 is 17 amino acids long. CDR3 nucleotide sequence: TGTGCCAGCAGCTTGGACAGGGATAGGGCAGGAGGTGAAAAACTGTTTTTT. It encodes CASSLDRDRAGGEKLFF.

This chain joins TRBV6-5 and TRBJ1-2, with a weak D call TRBD1 (5 bases). CDR1 and CDR2 (germline): MNHEY, SVGAGI. V lost 6 bases to trimming and J lost 0 bases, with 8 bases between them. CDR3 length equals 13 residues. The CDR3 sequence is CASSWTPNYGYTF. The DNA for the CDR3 is TGTGCCAGCAGCTGGACACCTAACTATGGCTACACCTTC.

The CDR3 sequence is CASSLSYLLTDTQYF. The CDR3 nucleotides are TGTGCCAGCAGTTTATCCTACCTCCTCACAGATACGCAGTATTTT. The J gene is TRBJ2-3, the V gene TRBV27; D is uncertain. CDR1 MNHEY and CDR2 SMNVEV come from the germline V gene (reference sequence). The CDR3 sequence is 15 residues long. V lost 0 bases and J lost 2, with 9 bases in between.

This clone was counted between two and nine times. This CDR3 reads CASSLLGGFSYEQYF. The CDR3 DNA sequence: TGTGCCAGCAGCTTGTTAGGCGGTTTCTCCTACGAGCAGTACTTC. The chain employs TRBV5-4 and TRBJ2-7; unclear D gene. Trimming removed 1 base at V and 0 bases at J, with 11 bases between. CDR3 length: 15 amino acids. In germline, CDR1 is SGHNT, CDR2 YYREEE (reference sequence).